This T cell receptor (beta chain) was retrieved from a study of OX40 agonist ivuxolimab in advanced cancers. About the full investigation: Ivuxolimab was an agonistic, fully human IgG2 monoclonal antibody directed against OX40 (CD134), a costimulatory receptor. Peripheral TCRbeta sequencing aimed to test whether ivuxolimab altered TCR sequence diversity and caused clonal T-cell expansion. Intravenous ivuxolimab was administered to patients every 2 weeks at six dose levels: 0.01, 0.1, 0.3, 1.5, 3 and 10 mg/kg. Among the roughly 52 dose-escalation patients, some 20 had hepatocellular carcinoma, about 15 melanoma, 9 renal cell carcinoma and 9 head and neck cancer. Patients were allowed to have had prior anti-PD-1, anti-PD-L1 or anti-CTLA-4 therapy, and 40% of the dose-escalation patients had been treated with checkpoint inhibitors. The monotherapy dose-escalation portion (N ≈ 50 patients) of the phase I ivuxolimab trial is reported in the paper. In the dose-escalation cohort, around 80% of patients were male, and the mean age was roughly 60 years with a range of 23 to 79. Partial responses occurred in three dose-escalation patients: two with cutaneous melanoma and one with hepatocellular carcinoma. The paper's findings and limits, for the study overall: In the 0.1-3.0 mg/kg groups, partial responders were among the patients with the lowest normalized peripheral clonal expansion, particularly in CD8+ T cells. At doses of 0.1 to 3.0 mg/kg, clonal expansion of both CD4+ and CD8+ T cells in blood was seen between baseline and week 6. On average, CD8+ T cells showed more expanded clones than CD4+ T cells after ivuxolimab. Antigen specificity was not determined for the clonally expanded peripheral T cells. Low levels of normalized T-cell clonal expansion were also shown by some nonresponding patients.

The trial excluded patients who had a history of autoimmune disease or were on systemic immunosuppression. Peripheral blood for TCR sequencing was collected from all dose cohorts at baseline, on cycle 4 day 1, and on cycle 7 day 1. Samples were obtained from an open-label, multicenter, first-in-human phase I dose-escalation trial of ivuxolimab. Adults with locally advanced or metastatic melanoma, renal cell carcinoma, hepatocellular carcinoma or head and neck squamous cell carcinoma were enrolled in the trial. Before TCR sequencing, CD4+ T cells and CD8+ T cells were sorted from peripheral blood as separate populations. CDR1 LGHNA and CDR2 YSLEER were looked up in the germline V gene. Including cysteine and phenylalanine, the CDR3 has 16 amino acids. Of the read, only the CDR3 DNA is kept; its 48 bases are in frame from base 1. Trimming costs V 0 bases and J 2 bases, and their ends lie 14 bases apart.

Genomic DNA was extracted from sorted cells for sequencing of the TCRbeta CDR3 region. TCRbeta CDR3 regions were sequenced using the immunoSEQ Assay. Drawn from immuneACCESS, this table holds only the in-frame rearrangements with V and J called that TCRdb kept. Clones are partly lost; checked studies trace under half to an unresolved V gene and leave the rest unexplained. The sample yields about 24,000 clones; roughly 85% were counted once. 16% of the sample is in the top ten clones. Notes on this clone: Its recognized antigen is unknown. Nothing much larger sits one base from this clone, and base qualities are not available.

The sequences come from CD4+ or CD8+ T cells sorted from blood, collected in a trial of the OX40 agonist ivuxolimab. The sequence came from an adult with an advanced solid tumor such as melanoma, head and neck, liver or kidney cancer. The chain is encoded by TRBV4-3 joined to TRBJ2-7; the D call could be TRBD1 or TRBD2, with each sharing 5 bases. Read as DNA, the sequence is TGCGCCAGCAGCCAAGATCTCGGGGCGAGGCCCTACGAGCAGTACTTC. Its protein is CASSQDLGARPYEQYF.